The TCR beta chain described here comes from a study of response to subunit inactivated influenza vaccine. With respect to this clonotype: Its cognate antigen is unknown.

TCRdb re-analysed the RT-PCR reads in MiXCR, keeping a single row per CDR3 protein. Among approximately 500,000 distinct CDR3 sequences listed, approximately 13% were seen once. V gave up 5 bases and J gave up 1 base; unmatched junction bases: 4. Germline CDR1 is KGHDR and CDR2 is SFDVKD. The CDR3 loop spans 16 amino acids. Study-level findings and limits: Authors suggested seasonal influenza vaccinations each recruit few new T cells.

This clonotype was sampled from a man between 50 and 59 years old who received an inactivated influenza vaccine. The chain carries TRBV24-1 and TRBJ2-2; TRBD1 agrees at 9 bases. Source: PBMCs from blood, taken about 40 days after vaccination. DNA for the CDR3: TGTGCCACCAGTGGCCCGGGACAGGGGAACACCGGGGAGCTGTTTTTT. This translates into CATSGPGQGNTGELFF.